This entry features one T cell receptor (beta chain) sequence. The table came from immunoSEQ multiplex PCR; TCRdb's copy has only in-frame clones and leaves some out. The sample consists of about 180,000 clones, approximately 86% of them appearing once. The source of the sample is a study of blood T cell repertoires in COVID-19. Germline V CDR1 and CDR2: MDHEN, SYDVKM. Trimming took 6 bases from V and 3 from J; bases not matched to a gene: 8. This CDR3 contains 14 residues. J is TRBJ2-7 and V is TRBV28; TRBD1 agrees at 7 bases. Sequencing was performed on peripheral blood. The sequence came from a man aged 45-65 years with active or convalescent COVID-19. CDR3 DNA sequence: TGTGCCAGCAGGACCGGGACAGCCGTCTACGAGCAGTACTTC. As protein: CASRTGTAVYEQYF.